The T cell receptor beta chain described here comes from a study of CD8 T cells in Susac syndrome. Germline CDR1 and CDR2: SQVTM and ANQGSEA. V lost 3 bases to trimming and J lost 5 bases, with 16 bases between them. This CDR3 has 14 amino acids. The RNA, about 0.5 to 1 ug, was put through reverse transcription using random hexamers. A single record per CDR3 protein comes from TCRdb applying MiXCR to the immunoSEQ multiplex PCR reads. This sample carries some 150,000 distinct CDR3 sequences, nearly 97% of them seen once, and the ten largest clones take 0.15%. The V gene is TRBV29-1, the J gene TRBJ1-2; D might be TRBD1 (6 bases). The sequenced sample was CD8+ T cells from PBMCs. This receptor was taken from a human donor with multiple sclerosis. In DNA form, the CDR3 reads TGCAGCGTTGAGGACGCAGGGACATTATATGGCTACACCTTC. Amino acid sequence: CSVEDAGTLYGYTF. Full variable domain (missing parts from reference TRBV29-1 and TRBJ1-2): SAVISQKPSRDICQRGTSLTIQCQVDSQVTMMFWYRQQPGQSLTLIATANQGSEATYESGFVIDKFPISRPNLTFSTLTVSNMSPEDSSIYLCSVEDAGTLYGYTFGSGTRLTVV.